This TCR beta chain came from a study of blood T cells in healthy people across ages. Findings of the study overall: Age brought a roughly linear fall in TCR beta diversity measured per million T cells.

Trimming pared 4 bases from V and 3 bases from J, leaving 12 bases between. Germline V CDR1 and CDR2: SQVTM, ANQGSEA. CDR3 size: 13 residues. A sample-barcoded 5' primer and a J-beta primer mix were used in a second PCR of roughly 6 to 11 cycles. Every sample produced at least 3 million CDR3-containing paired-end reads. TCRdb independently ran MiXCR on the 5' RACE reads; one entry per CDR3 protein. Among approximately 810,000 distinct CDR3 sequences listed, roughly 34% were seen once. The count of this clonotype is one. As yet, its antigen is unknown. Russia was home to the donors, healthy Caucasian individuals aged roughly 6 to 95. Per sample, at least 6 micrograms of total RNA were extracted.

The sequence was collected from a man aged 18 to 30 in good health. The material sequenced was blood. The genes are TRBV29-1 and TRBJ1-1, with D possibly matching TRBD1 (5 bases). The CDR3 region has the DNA TGCAGCGTTGGGGCCCTGGGGGACACTGAAGCTTTCTTT. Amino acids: CSVGALGDTEAFF.